This note documents a single TCR beta chain sequence. This specimen belongs to a study of blood T cell repertoires in COVID-19. Study background: COVID-19 samples from acute and convalescent phases originated in the United States, Italy and Spain.

In the source study's methods: Reference gene primer amplification gave estimated nucleated cell counts. Measured with immunoSEQ multiplex PCR; TCRdb has only the in-frame clones, and not every one. V and J calls and clone size are copied from that table; D and trimming were computed from the DNA. The data show 200,000 to 250,000 clones, nearly 90% seen once. The ends were cut back, 4 bases at V and 8 bases at J, with 17 bases in the middle. Germline loops: CDR1 LGHNA, CDR2 YNFKEQ. The CDR3 has 14 amino acids. The study recruited people aged 18 to 89 years across some 23 US areas. Cohorts were assigned according to the clinical history that participants reported.

This chain uses TRBV4-2 with TRBJ1-1; tentative D call: TRBD1 (6 bases). This clonotype was sampled from a man aged 30 to 39 who had recovered from COVID-19. Sample: PBMCs or T cells enriched from blood (not recorded which). This chain's CDR3 is CASSLREGVQEAFF. As DNA, the CDR3 is TGTGCCAGCAGCCTTAGGGAGGGGGTTCAAGAAGCTTTCTTT.